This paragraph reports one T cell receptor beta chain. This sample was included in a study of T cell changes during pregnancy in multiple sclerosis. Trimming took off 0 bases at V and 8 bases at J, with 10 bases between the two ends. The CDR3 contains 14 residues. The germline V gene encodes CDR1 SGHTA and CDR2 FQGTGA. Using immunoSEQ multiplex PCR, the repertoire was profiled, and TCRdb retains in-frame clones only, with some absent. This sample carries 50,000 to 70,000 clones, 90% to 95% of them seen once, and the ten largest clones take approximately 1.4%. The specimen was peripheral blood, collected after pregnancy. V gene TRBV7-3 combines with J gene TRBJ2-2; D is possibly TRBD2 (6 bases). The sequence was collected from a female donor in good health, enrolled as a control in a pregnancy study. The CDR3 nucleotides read TGTGCCAGCAGCTTAACCCCCGGACTAGGGGAGCTGTTTTTT. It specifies CASSLTPGLGELFF.